Shown below are 30 T cell receptor beta chains from a single sample sequenced in a study of blood T cell repertoires in COVID-19 (dated by TCRdb to 2020 to 2022). The protocol used for the library was the immunoSEQ multiplex PCR assay. TCRdb provides this immuneACCESS table in a form limited to in-frame rearrangements. Some clones are lacking; in checked studies, under half of them reflect an unresolved V gene, and why the rest are absent is not known. This sample gives some 460,000 clones in total; 87% of them show up just once. Approximately 2% of the sample rests with the top ten. The sequenced sample was PBMCs or T cells enriched from blood (not recorded which). The receptors come from a woman younger than 35 with acute COVID-19.

The chain combines TRBV5-1 with TRBJ1-2; D is undetermined. Trimming took 4 bases from V and 6 from J, leaving 25 bases between them. Germline CDR1 reads SGHRS; CDR2 reads YFSETQ. The length of the CDR3 is 17 residues. The DNA for the CDR3 is TGCGCCAGCAGCCAAACAACTCAGGCCCGGAGGGTTGATGGCTACACCTTC. This sequence encodes CASSQTTQARRVDGYTF.

The chain couples TRBV21-1 to TRBJ2-7; the table's TRBD1 call for D was not verified on the DNA. TRBV21-1 is a documented pseudogene. This CDR3 has 15 amino acids. The CDR3 sequence is CASSFRVPKSYEQYF. The DNA for the CDR3 is TGTGCCAGCAGCTTCAGGGTTCCCAAATCCTACGAGCAGTACTTC.

The rearrangement links TRBV10-3 to TRBJ2-3; 13 bases align to TRBD2. This CDR3 has 16 residues. Germline CDR1 reads ENHRY; CDR2 reads SYGVKD. After removal of 2 bases from V and 3 bases from J, the junction contained 2 bases not matched to a gene. This chain's CDR3 is CAISETSGRVTDTQYF. CDR3 bases: TGTGCCATCAGTGAGACTAGCGGGAGGGTGACAGATACGCAGTATTTT.

The CDR3 spells CASSPGTRGDTQYF. Written as DNA, the CDR3 is TGTGCCAGCAGCCCCGGGACTAGGGGGGATACGCAGTATTTT. V and J are TRBV7-2 and TRBJ2-3, with 8 bases fitting TRBD2. The CDR3 is made up of 14 amino acids. Germline CDR1 reads SGHTA; CDR2 reads FQGNSA. V shed 5 bases, J shed 6 bases, and the junction held 7 bases outside the gene matches.

The chain combines TRBV10-1 with TRBJ1-1, with D perhaps TRBD1 (5 bases). In germline, CDR1 is WNHNN, CDR2 SYGVQD (reference sequence). The CDR3 is made up of 14 amino acids. Trimming removed 0 bases at V and 4 bases at J, with 9 bases between. CDR3 sequence: CASSESIGATEAFF. CDR3 nucleotides: TGCGCCAGCAGTGAGTCGATAGGGGCCACTGAAGCTTTCTTT.

The V call is TRBV19, the J call TRBJ2-3; 10 bases fit TRBD2. This CDR3 has 16 residues. The germline V gene encodes CDR1 LNHDA and CDR2 SQIVND (reference sequence). J lost 2 bases, V lost 3 bases, and 5 bases had no gene match. The CDR3: CASSIPGLAITDTQYF. The CDR3 region has the DNA TGTGCCAGTAGTATTCCGGGACTAGCGATCACAGATACGCAGTATTTT.

The V call is TRBV7-3, the J call TRBJ2-6; no firm D call. Germline V gene lookup returns CDR1 SGHTA and CDR2 FQGTGA. CDR3 size: 14 residues. Trimming took 5 bases from V and 1 from J, leaving 6 bases between them. In DNA form, the CDR3 reads TGTGCCAGCAGCGGCCCATCTGGGGCCAACGTCCTGACTTTC. The encoded protein is CASSGPSGANVLTF.

The rearrangement joins TRBV30 to TRBJ1-4; 8 bases map to TRBD1. V lost 2 bases to trimming and J lost 7 bases; unmatched junction nucleotides: 6. Germline V gene sequence: CDR1 GTSNPN, CDR2 SVGIG (reference sequence). The CDR3 consists of 14 residues. In DNA form, the CDR3 reads TGTGCCTGGAGTTTCGGACAGGGCGCTGAAAAACTGTTTTTT. Protein: CAWSFGQGAEKLFF.

This chain joins TRBV7-9 and TRBJ2-1; tentative D call: TRBD2 (6 bases). V was pared by 5 bases and J by 7 bases, with 18 bases between. The V gene's germline CDR1 is SEHNR and CDR2 FQNEAQ (reference sequence). There are 15 residues in the CDR3. CDR3 sequence (DNA): TGTGCCAGCAGCGCTCCCCGGGAGACCAAGAATGAGCAGTTCTTC. Protein product: CASSAPRETKNEQFF.

The chain uses TRBV6-5 and TRBJ2-1; TRBD1 matches at 7 bases. There are 15 residues in the CDR3. V shed 6 bases, J shed 0 bases, and the junction held 5 bases outside the gene matches. The germline CDR1 and CDR2 sequences are MNHEY and SVGAGI. The CDR3 is CASRTTGSSYNEQFF. In DNA form, the CDR3 reads TGTGCCAGCAGGACGACAGGGAGCTCCTACAATGAGCAGTTCTTC.

This chain joins TRBV11-2 and TRBJ2-7, with 9 bases that match TRBD1. Germline V CDR1 and CDR2: SGHAT, FQNNGV. Trimming at V came to 2 bases and at J to 1 base, leaving 15 bases not matched to a gene. The CDR3 length is 19 residues. Here the CDR3 DNA reads TGTGCCAGCAGCTTATCCCTACCCCAACCGGGACAGGGTTCCTACGAGCAGTACTTC. Protein sequence: CASSLSLPQPGQGSYEQYF.

The sample holds one count of this clone. The V and J genes are TRBV7-9 and TRBJ1-6; D gene ambiguous. The germline gives CDR1 SEHNR, CDR2 FQNEAQ (reference sequence). This CDR3 contains 13 residues. Trimming shortened V by 5 bases and J by 7 bases, and 9 bases separated the two germline ends. In DNA, the CDR3 is TGTGCCAGCAGCCCATATCAGAATTCACCCCTCCACTTT. This gives the protein CASSPYQNSPLHF. The whole variable domain, remainder taken from reference TRBV7-9 and TRBJ1-6, is DTGVSQNPRHKITKRGQNVTFRCDPISEHNRLYWYRQTLGQGPEFLTYFQNEAQLEKSRLLSDRFSAERPKGSFSTLEIQRTEQGDSAMYLCASSPYQNSPLHFGNGTRLTVT.

V gene TRBV19 combines with J gene TRBJ1-1, with 7 bases aligning to TRBD1. CDR3 length: 13 amino acids. Unmatched junction bases numbered 2, after V lost 6 bases and J lost 1 base. The germline CDR1 and CDR2 sequences are LNHDA and SQIVND (reference sequence). This CDR3 reads CASRGQWNTEAFF. Here the CDR3 DNA reads TGTGCCAGTAGGGGACAGTGGAACACTGAAGCTTTCTTT.

The rearrangement uses TRBV6-1 and TRBJ2-2; a weak D match, TRBD1 (6 bases). CDR3 length equals 15 residues. Germline-derived CDR1 and CDR2 are MNHNS and SASEGT. V lost 3 bases and J 0 bases, leaving 8 bases between the germline ends. CDR3 region: CASSEGTTNTGELFF. The DNA of the CDR3 is TGTGCCAGCAGTGAGGGGACAACGAACACCGGGGAGCTGTTTTTT.

The chain joins TRBV29-1 to TRBJ1-1, with unresolved D. Trimming pared 4 bases from V and 0 bases from J, leaving 18 bases between. The CDR3 loop spans 16 amino acids. Germline loops: CDR1 SQVTM, CDR2 ANQGSEA. This chain's CDR3 is CSVGDLRLGMNTEAFF. Here the CDR3 DNA reads TGCAGCGTTGGTGATCTCCGCCTAGGTATGAACACTGAAGCTTTCTTT. The whole variable domain, remainder taken from reference TRBV29-1 and TRBJ1-1, is SAVISQKPSRDICQRGTSLTIQCQVDSQVTMMFWYRQQPGQSLTLIATANQGSEATYESGFVIDKFPISRPNLTFSTLTVSNMSPEDSSIYLCSVGDLRLGMNTEAFFGQGTRLTVV.

This clone appeared a single time. The chain joins TRBV7-3 to TRBJ1-1; TRBD1 might be the D (5 bases). CDR1 and CDR2 (germline): SGHTA, FQGTGA. Trimming pared 3 bases from V and 8 bases from J, leaving 13 bases between. The CDR3 runs 13 residues. The CDR3 region is CASSFGGVREAFF. Written as DNA, the CDR3 is TGTGCCAGCAGCTTCGGGGGTGTTCGGGAAGCTTTCTTT.

Written as DNA, the CDR3 is TGTGCCAGTAGGGCCTCGGACAGTGCAACTAATGAAAAACTGTTTTTT. This codes for CASRASDSATNEKLFF. This chain connects TRBV19 to TRBJ1-4; tentatively, D is TRBD1 (6 bases). Germline lookup yields CDR1 LNHDA and CDR2 SQIVND (reference sequence). CDR3 length: 16 residues. Trimming took off 6 bases at V and 0 bases at J, with 14 bases between the two ends.

The chain recombines TRBV18 with TRBJ2-7; D perhaps matches TRBD1 (5 bases). Germline V lookup: CDR1 KGHSH, CDR2 LQKENI. With 3 bases removed from V and 2 bases from J, the gap between germline ends came to 14 bases. There are 15 residues in the CDR3. The CDR3 here is CASSPWPGLTYEQYF. The CDR3 nucleotides read TGTGCCAGCTCACCCTGGCCAGGGCTCACCTACGAGCAGTACTTC.

The chain combines TRBV30 with TRBJ1-4; unclear D gene. The CDR3 totals 16 residues. V dropped 4 bases and J dropped 3 bases, with 18 bases sitting between them. In germline, CDR1 is GTSNPN, CDR2 SVGIG (reference sequence). The CDR3 loop is CAWTFRLGISNEKLFF. Written as DNA, the CDR3 is TGTGCCTGGACCTTTAGACTCGGGATCTCTAATGAAAAACTGTTTTTT. Full variable domain (rest looked up from reference TRBV30 and TRBJ1-4): SQTIHQWPATLVQPVGSPLSLECTVEGTSNPNLYWYRQAAGRGLQLLFYSVGIGQISSEVPQNLSASRPQDRQFILSSKKLLLSDSGFYLCAWTFRLGISNEKLFFGSGTQLSVL.

The rearrangement links TRBV12-3 or TRBV12-4 to TRBJ1-2, with 8 bases fitting TRBD1. The CDR3 has 12 residues. V trimming: 8 bases; J trimming: 4 bases; junction bases outside the gene matches: 3. In nucleotides, the CDR3 is TGTGCCAGCGGACAGGGCCTCTATGGCTACACCTTC. Translated, it gives CASGQGLYGYTF.

V gene TRBV7-2 combines with J gene TRBJ2-1, with D tentatively TRBD1 (5 bases). Trimming shortened V by 8 bases and J by 1 base, and 9 bases separated the two germline ends. This CDR3 is 13 amino acids long. From germline, CDR1 is SGHTA and CDR2 FQGNSA. The CDR3 region is CASPGSSYNEQFF. The CDR3 coding sequence is TGTGCCAGCCCAGGGTCTTCCTACAATGAGCAGTTCTTC.

V usage is TRBV7-8 and J usage is TRBJ2-5; D unresolved. V lost 7 bases, J lost 5 bases, and 14 bases lay in between. CDR3 size: 13 residues. The V gene's germline CDR1 is SGHVS and CDR2 FQNEAQ. The CDR3 sequence: CASTFAVRETQYF. The CDR3 DNA reads as TGTGCCAGCACCTTCGCGGTTCGCGAGACCCAGTACTTC.

The genes are TRBV5-1 and TRBJ2-1; 7 nucleotides line up with TRBD2. With 5 bases clipped from V and 0 bases from J, the junction kept 8 bases outside the gene matches. This CDR3 comprises 16 residues. CDR1 SGHRS and CDR2 YFSETQ come from the germline V gene. The CDR3 DNA sequence: TGCGCCAGCAGGGATTTTAGGACTAGCTCCTACAATGAGCAGTTCTTC. Translating gives CASRDFRTSSYNEQFF.

The rearrangement uses TRBV7-6 and TRBJ2-2; 8 nucleotides agree with TRBD2. CDR1 and CDR2 from the germline V gene are SGHVS and FNYEAQ. The V and J ends lost 1 base and 3 bases, in that order; junction bases with no gene match: 10. The CDR3 spans 18 residues. The chain's CDR3 is CASSLGPAGLGDTGELFF. The CDR3 DNA sequence: TGTGCCAGCAGCTTAGGCCCGGCGGGACTAGGAGACACCGGGGAGCTGTTTTTT.

The chain combines TRBV10-1 with TRBJ2-2, with 7 bases matching TRBD1. The CDR3 runs to 15 residues. In germline, CDR1 is WNHNN, CDR2 SYGVQD (reference sequence). The J segment lost 3 bases and the V segment lost 3 bases, leaving 4 bases of the junction unmatched. The CDR3 spells CASSEGGRYTGELFF. CDR3 bases: TGCGCCAGCAGTGAAGGGGGCAGGTACACCGGGGAGCTGTTTTTT.

The genes are TRBV19 and TRBJ2-3, with TRBD2 matching over 11 bases. The CDR3 runs to 17 residues. Germline V CDR1 and CDR2: LNHDA, SQIVND (reference sequence). Trimming at V came to 0 bases and at J to 3 bases, leaving 5 bases not matched to a gene. The CDR3 bases are TGTGCCAGTAGTATAGACCTTAGCGGGGGGGGAACAGATACGCAGTATTTT. Protein: CASSIDLSGGGTDTQYF.

This sequence joins TRBV6-5 and TRBJ2-7; no reliable D call. The CDR3 is 12 amino acids. The V and J ends lost 7 bases and 2 bases respectively, with 9 bases between them. CDR1 is MNHEY, CDR2 SVGAGI, per germline. This CDR3 reads CASMRETYEQYF. In nucleotides, the CDR3 is TGTGCCAGCATGCGTGAGACCTACGAGCAGTACTTC.

The V and J genes are TRBV27 and TRBJ1-1; the D is unclear. Germline CDR1 MNHEY, CDR2 SMNVEV (reference sequence). The CDR3 sequence is 13 residues long. V lost 5 bases and J lost 4, with 11 bases in between. In DNA form, the CDR3 reads TGTGCCAGCAGTATTCGAGAGTCCACTGAAGCTTTCTTT. Translated, it gives CASSIRESTEAFF.

In this sample, this clone turned up a few times. V is TRBV15 and J is TRBJ2-6, with D perhaps matching TRBD1 (5 bases). The CDR3 covers 15 residues. V lost 1 base and J 3 bases, leaving 7 bases between the germline ends. Germline V gives CDR1 LNHNV, CDR2 YYDKDF (reference sequence). CDR3 amino acids: CATSRAGRGANVLTF. The CDR3 nucleotides are TGTGCCACCAGCAGAGCAGGGCGTGGGGCCAACGTCCTGACTTTC.

V usage is TRBV4-1 and J usage is TRBJ1-2; D call uncertain. The CDR3 is 16 amino acids. The V and J ends lost 1 base and 0 bases respectively, with 12 bases between them. CDR1 is MGHRA, CDR2 YSYEKL, per germline. CDR3 DNA: TGCGCCAGCAGCCAAGTCGCGGAGTTAGCTAACTATGGCTACACCTTC. Translated: CASSQVAELANYGYTF.